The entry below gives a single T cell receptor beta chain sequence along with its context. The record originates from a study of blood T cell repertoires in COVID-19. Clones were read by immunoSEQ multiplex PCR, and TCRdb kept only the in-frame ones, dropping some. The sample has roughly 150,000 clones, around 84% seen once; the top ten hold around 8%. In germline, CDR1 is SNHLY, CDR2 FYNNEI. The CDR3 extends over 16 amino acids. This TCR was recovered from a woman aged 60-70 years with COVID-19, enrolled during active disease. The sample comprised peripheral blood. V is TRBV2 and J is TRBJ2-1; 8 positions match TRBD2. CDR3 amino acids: CAHSGTSKPSYNEQFF. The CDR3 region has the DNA TGTGCTCATAGCGGGACCTCTAAGCCCTCCTACAATGAGCAGTTCTTC.